This is a list of T cell receptor beta chains from one sample in a study of T cell responses to AZD1222 COVID-19 vaccine. The table came from immunoSEQ multiplex PCR; TCRdb's copy has only in-frame clones and leaves some out. The data show about 130,000 clones, with about 82% seen just once and around 10% held by the top ten. Sequencing used peripheral blood, obtained on day 0 of AZD1222 vaccination. The receptor set was obtained from an adult in good health. CDR3s include the opening cysteine and the closing phenylalanine or tryptophan. The order of the fields is D gene, V gene, clone size, J gene, CDR3 protein, CDR3 DNA. A D gene is named only where the DNA matches it firmly. Some rows have no size entry. The others give once, few or many, or a class for an expanded clone.

D gene: .; V gene: TRBV18; clone size: once; J gene: TRBJ1-4; CDR3 protein: CASSPSEKLFF; CDR3 DNA: TGTGCCAGCTCACCAAGTGAAAAACTGTTTTTT
D gene: TRBD1; V gene: TRBV27; clone size: .; J gene: TRBJ2-5; CDR3 protein: CASSLPGQGQETQYF; CDR3 DNA: TGTGCCAGCAGTTTGCCCGGACAGGGCCAAGAGACCCAGTACTTC
D gene: TRBD1; V gene: TRBV5-1; clone size: .; J gene: TRBJ2-7; CDR3 protein: CASSEGQGVHEQYF; CDR3 DNA: TGCGCCAGCAGCGAGGGACAGGGAGTCCACGAGCAGTACTTC
D gene: .; V gene: TRBV27; clone size: .; J gene: TRBJ2-7; CDR3 protein: CASSLDRRRTYEQYF; CDR3 DNA: TGTGCCAGCAGCCTAGACAGGCGGCGGACCTACGAGCAGTACTTC
D gene: .; V gene: TRBV30; clone size: .; J gene: TRBJ2-1; CDR3 protein: CAWSVLVNEQFF; CDR3 DNA: TGTGCCTGGAGTGTACTAGTCAATGAGCAGTTCTTC
D gene: .; V gene: TRBV2; clone size: .; J gene: TRBJ1-3; CDR3 protein: CASSDPLLGVTSGNTIYF; CDR3 DNA: TGTGCCAGCAGTGATCCGTTGTTGGGGGTAACCTCTGGAAACACCATATATTTT
D gene: .; V gene: TRBV18; clone size: .; J gene: TRBJ2-7; CDR3 protein: CASSPQRQGSSYEQYF; CDR3 DNA: TGTGCCAGCTCACCCCAGCGTCAGGGGAGCTCCTACGAGCAGTACTTC
D gene: .; V gene: TRBV7-9; clone size: .; J gene: TRBJ2-1; CDR3 protein: CASSPPLAGNEQFF; CDR3 DNA: TGTGCCAGCAGCCCACCCCTGGCGGGTAATGAGCAGTTCTTC
D gene: .; V gene: TRBV6-1; clone size: .; J gene: TRBJ1-1; CDR3 protein: CASSDPAGVTEAFF; CDR3 DNA: TGTGCCAGCAGTGACCCAGCAGGGGTAACTGAAGCTTTCTTT
D gene: TRBD2; V gene: TRBV6-1; clone size: .; J gene: TRBJ2-7; CDR3 protein: CASSEGTSGSYEQYF; CDR3 DNA: TGTGCCAGCAGTGAAGGGACTAGCGGCTCCTACGAGCAGTACTTC
D gene: .; V gene: TRBV7-8; clone size: .; J gene: TRBJ2-7; CDR3 protein: CASSFETAYEQYF; CDR3 DNA: TGTGCCAGCAGCTTTGAGACAGCCTACGAGCAGTACTTC
D gene: .; V gene: TRBV29-1; clone size: .; J gene: TRBJ1-1; CDR3 protein: CSVFVRDSTEAFF; CDR3 DNA: TGCAGCGTTTTCGTCAGGGACTCAACTGAAGCTTTCTTT
D gene: .; V gene: TRBV6-2/TRBV6-3; clone size: .; J gene: TRBJ1-1; CDR3 protein: CASSDDRWSAEAFF; CDR3 DNA: TGTGCCAGCAGTGATGACAGGTGGTCAGCTGAAGCTTTCTTT
D gene: .; V gene: TRBV4-3; clone size: once; J gene: TRBJ1-1; CDR3 protein: CASSQAIRKNTEAFF; CDR3 DNA: TGCGCCAGCAGCCAAGCGATTCGAAAGAACACTGAAGCTTTCTTT
D gene: TRBD1; V gene: TRBV6-5; clone size: .; J gene: TRBJ1-5; CDR3 protein: CASNYRGNSNQPQHF; CDR3 DNA: TGTGCCAGCAACTACAGGGGGAATAGCAATCAGCCCCAGCATTTT
D gene: .; V gene: TRBV27; clone size: .; J gene: TRBJ1-2; CDR3 protein: CASSLQGFYGYTF; CDR3 DNA: TGTGCCAGCAGTTTACAGGGGTTCTATGGCTACACCTTC
D gene: .; V gene: TRBV12-3/TRBV12-4; clone size: .; J gene: TRBJ1-1; CDR3 protein: CASSPDWTEAFF; CDR3 DNA: TGTGCCAGCAGTCCAGACTGGACTGAAGCTTTCTTT
D gene: .; V gene: TRBV9; clone size: .; J gene: TRBJ1-3; CDR3 protein: CASSVEGSSGNTIYF; CDR3 DNA: TGTGCCAGCAGCGTAGAGGGGTCCTCTGGAAACACCATATATTTT
D gene: .; V gene: TRBV2; clone size: .; J gene: TRBJ1-4; CDR3 protein: CALKGNEKLFF; CDR3 DNA: TGTGCCTTAAAGGGGAATGAAAAACTGTTTTTT
D gene: .; V gene: TRBV3-1/TRBV3-2; clone size: .; J gene: TRBJ1-2; CDR3 protein: CASSQQGRDGYGYTF; CDR3 DNA: TGTGCCAGCAGCCAACAGGGGAGGGATGGCTATGGCTACACCTTC
D gene: .; V gene: TRBV6-5; clone size: .; J gene: TRBJ1-1; CDR3 protein: CASSYDRGNTEAFF; CDR3 DNA: TGTGCCAGCAGTTACGACCGCGGGAACACTGAAGCTTTCTTT
D gene: .; V gene: TRBV3-1/TRBV3-2; clone size: .; J gene: TRBJ1-2; CDR3 protein: CASSQGGEDTF; CDR3 DNA: TGTGCCAGCAGCCAAGGTGGGGAGGACACCTTC
D gene: .; V gene: TRBV19; clone size: .; J gene: TRBJ2-6; CDR3 protein: CASSTRDRSGANVLTF; CDR3 DNA: TGTGCCAGTAGTACGAGAGACAGATCTGGGGCCAACGTCCTGACTTTC
D gene: TRBD1; V gene: TRBV10-3; clone size: .; J gene: TRBJ1-3; CDR3 protein: CAISEGQVGSGNTIYF; CDR3 DNA: TGTGCCATCAGTGAGGGACAGGTTGGCTCTGGAAACACCATATATTTT
D gene: TRBD2; V gene: TRBV27; clone size: .; J gene: TRBJ2-1; CDR3 protein: CASSPRLAGVDEQFF; CDR3 DNA: TGTGCCAGCAGTCCCCGGCTAGCGGGAGTCGATGAGCAGTTCTTC
D gene: .; V gene: TRBV25-1; clone size: few; J gene: TRBJ1-3; CDR3 protein: CASSDRRDLLSSGNTIYF; CDR3 DNA: TGTGCCAGCAGTGATCGGCGGGATTTACTGAGCTCTGGAAACACCATATATTTT
D gene: .; V gene: TRBV27; clone size: .; J gene: TRBJ2-7; CDR3 protein: CASSLALIGPSYEQYF; CDR3 DNA: TGTGCCAGCAGTCTAGCCCTAATCGGTCCTTCCTACGAGCAGTACTTC
D gene: TRBD1; V gene: TRBV5-5; clone size: .; J gene: TRBJ1-6; CDR3 protein: CASSLAAGQYNSPLHF; CDR3 DNA: TGTGCCAGCAGCTTGGCCGCGGGACAGTATAATTCACCCCTCCACTTT
D gene: .; V gene: TRBV19; clone size: .; J gene: TRBJ2-1; CDR3 protein: CASSKGNSYNEQFF; CDR3 DNA: TGTGCCAGTAGTAAAGGGAACTCCTACAATGAGCAGTTCTTC
D gene: .; V gene: TRBV7-8; clone size: .; J gene: TRBJ1-2; CDR3 protein: CASRERPGASYGYTF; CDR3 DNA: TGTGCCAGCAGGGAGAGGCCCGGGGCCTCCTATGGCTACACCTTC
D gene: .; V gene: TRBV6-4; clone size: many; J gene: TRBJ2-2; CDR3 protein: CASSQSAGTGELFF; CDR3 DNA: TGTGCCAGCAGTCAATCGGCGGGAACCGGGGAGCTGTTTTTT
D gene: TRBD2; V gene: TRBV2; clone size: .; J gene: TRBJ2-2; CDR3 protein: CASAGGANTGELFF; CDR3 DNA: TGTGCCAGCGCGGGAGGAGCGAACACCGGGGAGCTGTTTTTT
D gene: .; V gene: TRBV7-9; clone size: .; J gene: TRBJ1-6; CDR3 protein: CASGPVQSNSPLHF; CDR3 DNA: TGTGCCAGCGGTCCCGTTCAAAGTAATTCACCCCTCCACTTT
D gene: .; V gene: TRBV3-1/TRBV3-2; clone size: .; J gene: TRBJ2-3; CDR3 protein: CASSPRLSAQYF; CDR3 DNA: TGTGCCAGCAGCCCCCGCCTTTCTGCCCAGTATTTT
D gene: TRBD1; V gene: TRBV5-5; clone size: .; J gene: TRBJ1-2; CDR3 protein: CASSDRTGLYGYTF; CDR3 DNA: TGTGCCAGCAGCGACCGGACAGGGCTCTATGGCTACACCTTC
D gene: .; V gene: TRBV19; clone size: few; J gene: TRBJ2-2; CDR3 protein: CASRHRHYANTGELFF; CDR3 DNA: TGTGCCAGTAGACACAGGCACTACGCGAACACCGGGGAGCTGTTTTTT
D gene: .; V gene: TRBV5-1; clone size: once; J gene: TRBJ2-1; CDR3 protein: CASSSGINYNEQFF; CDR3 DNA: TGCGCCAGCAGTTCGGGCATCAATTACAATGAGCAGTTCTTC
D gene: TRBD2; V gene: TRBV27; clone size: .; J gene: TRBJ2-2; CDR3 protein: CASSSLAGVAGELFF; CDR3 DNA: TGTGCCAGCAGTTCCTTAGCGGGAGTAGCGGGGGAGCTGTTTTTT
D gene: TRBD1; V gene: TRBV7-8; clone size: .; J gene: TRBJ1-3; CDR3 protein: CASSFVGGGGNTIYF; CDR3 DNA: TGTGCCAGCAGCTTCGTAGGAGGGGGCGGAAACACCATATATTTT
D gene: .; V gene: TRBV5-1; clone size: .; J gene: TRBJ2-7; CDR3 protein: CASSLYEQYF; CDR3 DNA: TGCGCCAGCAGCCTCTACGAGCAGTACTTC
D gene: .; V gene: TRBV9; clone size: .; J gene: TRBJ2-3; CDR3 protein: CASSPEASTDTQYF; CDR3 DNA: TGTGCCAGCAGCCCAGAAGCTAGCACAGATACGCAGTATTTT
D gene: .; V gene: TRBV6-5; clone size: .; J gene: TRBJ2-2; CDR3 protein: CASSQGGVPTGELFF; CDR3 DNA: TGTGCCAGCAGCCAAGGAGGGGTACCCACCGGGGAGCTGTTTTTT
D gene: .; V gene: TRBV5-8; clone size: .; J gene: TRBJ2-1; CDR3 protein: CASNKDSSYNEQFF; CDR3 DNA: TGTGCCAGCAACAAGGACAGCTCCTACAATGAGCAGTTCTTC
D gene: .; V gene: TRBV5-1; clone size: .; J gene: TRBJ1-3; CDR3 protein: CASSPTENGSGNTIYF; CDR3 DNA: TGCGCCAGCAGCCCAACAGAGAACGGCTCTGGAAACACCATATATTTT
D gene: TRBD2; V gene: TRBV19; clone size: .; J gene: TRBJ2-7; CDR3 protein: CASSITMTSGSSYEQYF; CDR3 DNA: TGTGCCAGTAGTATAACTATGACTAGCGGGAGTTCCTACGAGCAGTACTTC
D gene: .; V gene: TRBV29-1; clone size: .; J gene: TRBJ1-2; CDR3 protein: CSVRVNYGYTF; CDR3 DNA: TGCAGCGTTCGGGTTAACTATGGCTACACCTTC
D gene: .; V gene: TRBV6-6; clone size: once; J gene: TRBJ2-7; CDR3 protein: CASSIRGYEQYF; CDR3 DNA: TGTGCCAGCAGTATCAGGGGCTACGAGCAGTACTTC
D gene: .; V gene: TRBV21-1; clone size: .; J gene: TRBJ2-1; CDR3 protein: CASTIRGRLSYNEQFF; CDR3 DNA: TGTGCCAGCACTATCAGGGGGCGCCTTTCCTACAATGAGCAGTTCTTC
D gene: .; V gene: TRBV7-2; clone size: .; J gene: TRBJ1-2; CDR3 protein: CASSLNGGGNYGYTF; CDR3 DNA: TGTGCCAGCAGCTTAAACGGCGGGGGTAACTATGGCTACACCTTC